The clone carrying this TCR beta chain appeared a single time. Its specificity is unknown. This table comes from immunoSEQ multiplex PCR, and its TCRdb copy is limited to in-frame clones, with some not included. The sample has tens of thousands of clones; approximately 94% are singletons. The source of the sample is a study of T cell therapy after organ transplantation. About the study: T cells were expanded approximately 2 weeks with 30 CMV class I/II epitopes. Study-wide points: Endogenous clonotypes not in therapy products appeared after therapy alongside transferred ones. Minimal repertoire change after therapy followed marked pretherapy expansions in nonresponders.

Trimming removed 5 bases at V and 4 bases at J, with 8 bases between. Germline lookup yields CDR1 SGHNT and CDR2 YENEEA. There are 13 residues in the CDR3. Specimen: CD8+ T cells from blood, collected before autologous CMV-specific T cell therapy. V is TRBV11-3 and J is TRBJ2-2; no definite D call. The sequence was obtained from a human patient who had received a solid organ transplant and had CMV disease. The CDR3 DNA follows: TGTGCCAGCAGCCCGGAAGTCACCGGGGAGCTGTTTTTT. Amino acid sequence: CASSPEVTGELFF.